This T cell receptor beta chain originates from a study of blood T cell repertoires in COVID-19. Original data processing: Amplification of reference gene primers was used by the study to estimate nucleated cell counts. TCRdb's copy holds only in-frame clones and misses some; the assay was immunoSEQ multiplex PCR. V and J calls and clone size are given by that table; D and trimming were obtained from the DNA. The sample shows 450,000 to 500,000 clones, approximately 90% of them seen only once. Participants were aged about 18 to 100 years from 20 to 30 US areas. Grouping used clinical history reported by participants in a survey and questionnaire. Remarks on this clone: The DNA is omitted, as the CDR3 cannot be located on it reliably, and the CDR3 follows TCRdb's listing.

A total of 15 residues make up the CDR3, ends included. The chain uses TRBV21-1 and TRBJ1-3; TRBD1, as called in the table, went unchecked against the DNA. TRBV21-1 represents a pseudogene. The TCR comes from a woman under 30 who had recovered from COVID-19. What was sequenced was PBMCs or T cells enriched from blood (not recorded which). CDR3 protein: CASSLQVASGNTIYF.